This T cell receptor beta chain was documented in a study of T cells in women clearing cervical HPV infection. V was trimmed by 2 bases and J by 6 bases, leaving 9 bases between them. The length of the CDR3 is 13 residues. CDR1 MRHNA and CDR2 SNTAGT come from the germline V gene. Profiling relied on immunoSEQ multiplex PCR, and the TCRdb table lists in-frame clones only, not all of them. This sample contains approximately 38,000 clones. About this clone: With the read ending 3 residues before the CDR3 end, the germline J gene is used to fill in that end. The same CDR3 also results from other DNA sequences found in this sample.

Sequencing was done on a sample of blood buffy coat. The TCR sequence derives from a woman aged 18-70 years with a cervical HPV16 infection that either progressed to CIN3+ or cleared (not recorded which). This rearrangement joins TRBV6-4 to TRBJ2-3; D gene ambiguous. The sequenced part of the CDR3 DNA is TGTGCCAGCAGTGACCTCAGGTCGGATACG. It codes for CASSDLRSDT. In full, the CDR3 is CASSDLRSDTQYF.